These 23 T cell receptor beta chains were all obtained from the same sample, sequenced in a study of tumor-infiltrating lymphocytes in oesophageal squamous cell carcinoma. TCRdb re-called the PCR reads through MiXCR, storing one row per CDR3 protein. The sample includes 16,000 or so distinct CDR3 sequences, more than 50% seen only once; the top ten take around 20%. Source material: esophageal tumor tissue. Receptor source: a male donor with esophageal squamous cell carcinoma.

V and J are TRBV5-6 and TRBJ2-5, with a weak D call TRBD2 (7 bases). Matching the DNA end better, TRBJ2-1 makes the J call doubtful. The CDR3 runs 17 residues. Germline CDR1 reads SGHDT; CDR2 reads YYEEEE. The CDR3 sequence is CASSWGGAMLLSYEQFF. DNA for the CDR3: TGTGCCAGCAGCTGGGGGGGGGCGATGTTGCTATCCTACGAGCAGTTCTTC.

In the case of this clonotype: At one boundary the junction diverges from the germline segment, which might be a read error. The rearrangement uses TRBV7-7 and TRBJ2-5; the D is unclear. CDR3 size: 14 residues. Germline-derived CDR1 and CDR2 are SSHAT and FNYEAQ (reference sequence). DNA for the CDR3: TGTGCTAGCAGCCTCGACTCGGCCAGTTGGACCCAGTACTTC. Encoded protein: CASSLDSASWTQYF. The full variable domain, with the rest looked up from reference TRBV7-7 and TRBJ2-5, is GAGVSQSPRYKVTKRGQDVTLRCDPISSHATLYWYQQALGQGPEFLTYFNYEAQPDKSGLPSDRFSAERPEGSISTLTIQRTEQRDSAMYRCASSLDSASWTQYFGPGTRLLVL.

This rearrangement joins TRBV7-2 to TRBJ2-3; D is ambiguous. The CDR3 is 14 residues long. The V gene's germline CDR1 is SGHTA and CDR2 FQGNSA. V was clipped by 5 bases and J by 2 bases, with 11 bases between them. The CDR3 DNA is TGTGCCAGCAGCCAAAACCCGCTCACAGATACGCAGTATTTT. It encodes CASSQNPLTDTQYF.

This chain uses TRBV20-1 with TRBJ2-1; 16 bases align to TRBD2. The assigned J gene may be wrong: the sequence end matches TRBJ2-7 better. The CDR3 contains 17 residues. CDR1 is DFQATT, CDR2 SNEGSKA, per germline (reference sequence). The CDR3 DNA sequence: TGCAGTGCCGGGACTAGCGGGAGGGCCGGGCCAATCTACGAGCAGTACTTC. Its protein is CSAGTSGRAGPIYEQYF.

The sample holds one count of this clonotype. V is TRBV6-6 and J is TRBJ1-6; D is unclear. Trimming took 0 bases from V and 8 from J, leaving 14 bases between them. This CDR3 spans 16 amino acids. Germline CDR1 and CDR2: MNHNY and SVGAGI (reference sequence). As DNA, the CDR3 is TGTGCCAGCAGTTACTCTTGGGGTGCTTGGGATTCACCCCTCCACTTT. Amino acid sequence: CASSYSWGAWDSPLHF.

The chain joins TRBV24-1 to TRBJ1-2, with D hard to call. Trimming cost V 1 base and J 0 bases, with 5 bases left between them. Looked up from germline, CDR1 is KGHDR and CDR2 is SFDVKD. This CDR3 is 14 amino acids long. In DNA, the CDR3 is TGTGCCACCAGTGATTTTGGCACTAACTATGGCTACACCTTC. Translation: CATSDFGTNYGYTF.

In its sample, this clonotype was seen many times. This rearrangement joins TRBV28 to TRBJ2-2; perhaps TRBD2 as D (5 bases). Germline V gene lookup returns CDR1 MDHEN and CDR2 SYDVKM. This CDR3 is 12 amino acids long. The ends were cut back, 8 bases at V and 6 bases at J, with 10 bases in the middle. In DNA, the CDR3 is TGTGCCAGCCTGGGAGAGGCCGGGGAGCTGTTTTTT. Translating it yields CASLGEAGELFF.

This clonotype has only a few counts. The chain carries TRBV7-8 and TRBJ2-5; 11 nucleotides line up with TRBD2. The J call is doubtful: the DNA matches TRBJ2-1 better. Germline CDR1 and CDR2: SGHVS and FQNEAQ. This CDR3 spans 14 amino acids. The CDR3 here is CASSLGTSGNEQFF. The CDR3 DNA follows: TGTGCCAGCAGCCTGGGGACTAGCGGCAATGAGCAGTTCTTC.

V and J are TRBV12-3 or TRBV12-4 and TRBJ1-5, with TRBD1 as a possible D gene (5 bases). V lost 3 bases and J lost 4, with 10 bases in between. The CDR3 covers 14 residues. This CDR3 reads CASSLGRDNQPQHF. The CDR3, as DNA: TGTGCCAGCAGTTTGGGCAGGGATAATCAGCCCCAGCATTTT.

The chain carries TRBV6-2 or TRBV6-3 and TRBJ2-1; 7 positions match TRBD1. The end of the DNA aligns better with TRBJ2-7, so the J call may be wrong. The germline V gene encodes CDR1 MNHEY and CDR2 SVGEGT. The CDR3 has 16 residues. The CDR3 protein is CASSWGRQGRNYEQYF. The CDR3 bases are TGTGCCAGCAGTTGGGGGAGACAGGGTCGAAACTACGAGCAGTACTTC.

This clonotype came up many times. This may stem from a read error, because a much larger clone lies one nucleotide away. The rearrangement joins TRBV11-2 to TRBJ2-4; 10 bases match TRBD1. Near its end, the DNA agrees better with TRBJ2-1, so the J call may be wrong. The CDR3 spans 14 residues. CDR1 and CDR2 (germline): SGHAT, FQNNGV. The DNA of the CDR3 is TGTGCCAGCAGCCGGGACAGGGGATCTGGCGAGCAGTTCTTC. It yields the protein CASSRDRGSGEQFF.

The rearrangement uses TRBV7-9 and TRBJ2-4; TRBD1 or TRBD2 may be the D gene (6 bases each). The CDR3 is made up of 14 amino acids. Germline CDR1 reads SEHNR; CDR2 reads FQNEAQ (reference sequence). V lost 5 bases and J lost 9, with 17 bases in between. CDR3 DNA sequence: TGTGCCAGCAGCACTACGGTAGGGGGGTCCATTCAGTACTTC. As protein: CASSTTVGGSIQYF.

The genes are TRBV5-1 and TRBJ2-6; TRBD2 matches 12 bases. With 4 bases clipped from V and 0 bases from J, the junction kept 8 bases outside the gene matches. Looked up from germline, CDR1 is SGHRS and CDR2 is YFSETQ. The CDR3 runs to 19 residues. The CDR3 coding sequence is TGCGCCAGCAGCCAGAGACTAGCGGGAGCTCGCTCTGGGGCCAACGTCCTGACTTTC. The encoded protein is CASSQRLAGARSGANVLTF.

This clonotype was observed many times. The chain recombines TRBV6-1 with TRBJ1-2; D uncertain. Looked up from germline, CDR1 is MNHNS and CDR2 is SASEGT. Trimming shortened V by 5 bases and J by 10 bases, and 20 bases separated the two germline ends. The CDR3 has 14 residues. The CDR3 DNA is TGTGCCAGCAGTTATTCCCCTACCGGCAACCCCTACACCTTC. As protein: CASSYSPTGNPYTF.

The rearrangement joins TRBV5-1 to TRBJ2-7; TRBD1 or TRBD2 may be the D gene (5 bases each). The J call is doubtful: the DNA matches TRBJ2-5 better. Germline CDR1 and CDR2: SGHRS and YFSETQ. The CDR3 consists of 15 residues. The CDR3 region is CASSLSGTNKETQYF. Written as DNA, the CDR3 is TGCGCCAGCAGCTTATCCGGGACCAATAAAGAGACCCAGTACTTC.

The chain joins TRBV7-3 to TRBJ2-3, with D unresolved. Judging by the DNA end, TRBJ1-2 fits better; the J call may be wrong. Germline V gives CDR1 SGHTA, CDR2 FQGTGA. The length of the CDR3 is 13 residues. As DNA, the CDR3 is TGTGCCAGCAGCTTAGCGGGGAGCTATGGCTACACCTTC. Protein sequence: CASSLAGSYGYTF.

This clonotype was seen a handful of times. An end of the junction differs from the germline gene, which may be a read error. V and J are TRBV7-7 and TRBJ2-1; 7 bases align to TRBD1. The end of the DNA is better explained by TRBJ2-5, so the J call may be wrong. Germline values: CDR1 SSHAT, CDR2 FNYEAQ (reference sequence). CDR3 length: 15 residues. CDR3 sequence (DNA): TGTGCTAGCAGCTTAGCGTCGACAGGGTACGAGACCCAGTACTTC. Protein product: CASSLASTGYETQYF.

This rearrangement joins TRBV7-2 to TRBJ2-3; TRBD2 matches 8 bases. The closer fit of TRBJ2-1 to the DNA end suggests the J call may be wrong. The CDR3 covers 15 residues. Germline CDR1 reads SGHTA; CDR2 reads FQGNSA. The CDR3: CASSFGGARGNEQFF. The CDR3, as DNA: TGTGCCAGCAGCTTCGGGGGGGCGCGGGGCAATGAGCAGTTCTTC.

The J gene is TRBJ2-5, the V gene TRBV7-8, with D tentatively TRBD2 (6 bases). The J call may be in error: the DNA end matches TRBJ2-7 better. Germline V gives CDR1 SGHVS, CDR2 FQNEAQ. This CDR3 has 16 residues. CDR3 region: CASSLAGGGSSYEQYF. In DNA, the CDR3 is TGTGCCAGCAGCTTAGCGGGAGGCGGTAGCTCCTACGAGCAGTACTTC.

The V call is TRBV6-8, the J call TRBJ2-2, with D unclear. The ends were cut back, 5 bases at V and 15 bases at J, with 25 bases in the middle. The CDR3 runs 15 residues. Germline V gives CDR1 MNHGY, CDR2 SAAAGT. The CDR3 DNA reads as TGTGCCAGCAGTCCCGGACGTCATGGTATCTGGTCGGTGTTTTTT. It yields the protein CASSPGRHGIWSVFF.

Remarks on this clonotype: One junction end does not reproduce the germline sequence, and a read error may be involved. The gene calls are TRBV7-6 and TRBJ1-2; D is unresolved. The germline CDR1 and CDR2 sequences are SGHVS and FNYEAQ. This CDR3 is 13 amino acids long. In DNA, the CDR3 is TGTGCCAGCAGCTCCGCAGAGAACACTGAAGCTTTCTTC. Its protein product is CASSSAENTEAFF. The whole variable domain, filled in from reference TRBV7-6 and TRBJ1-2, reads GAGVSQSPRYKVTKRGQDVALRCDPISGHVSLYWYRQALGQGPEFLTYFNYEAQQDKSGLPNDRFSAERPEGSISTLTIQRTEQRDSAMYRCASSSAENTEAFFGSGTRLTVV.

J is TRBJ2-6 and V is TRBV7-9; 7 nucleotides align to TRBD2. CDR1 is SEHNR and CDR2 is FQNEAQ in the germline V gene (reference sequence). The junction had 16 bases not matched to a gene; V was cut back by 5 bases and J by 0 bases. The CDR3 totals 20 residues. CDR3 amino acids: CASSRVRSGTFVSGANVLTF. DNA for the CDR3: TGTGCCAGCAGCCGAGTAAGGAGCGGGACTTTTGTCTCTGGGGCCAACGTCCTGACTTTC.

The CDR3 region has the DNA TGTGCCAGCAGCTTTCGCAGGGACAACAAGTACGAGCAGTACTTC. Its translation: CASSFRRDNKYEQYF. The V gene is TRBV7-2, the J gene TRBJ2-7; tentative D call: TRBD1 (6 bases). There are 15 residues in the CDR3. V was clipped by 3 bases and J by 4 bases, with 16 bases between them. Germline CDR1 SGHTA, CDR2 FQGNSA. Variable domain in full (rest from reference TRBV7-2 and TRBJ2-7): GAGVSQSPSNKVTEKGKDVELRCDPISGHTALYWYRQSLGQGLEFLIYFQGNSAPDKSGLPSDRFSAERTGGSVSTLTIQRTQQEDSAVYLCASSFRRDNKYEQYFGPGTRLTVT.